This T cell receptor (beta chain) stems from a study of blood T cell repertoires in COVID-19. This CDR3 spans 12 amino acids. Trimming removed 1 base at V and 5 bases at J, with 5 bases between. Germline V lookup: CDR1 MNHNS, CDR2 SASEGT. The table came from immunoSEQ multiplex PCR; TCRdb's copy has only in-frame clones and leaves some out. This table holds fewer than 80,000 clones, 80% found once. The TCR comes from a human donor in a cohort sampled during active COVID-19. Specimen: peripheral blood. The chain links TRBV6-1 to TRBJ2-5, with D unresolved. The DNA of the CDR3 is TGTGCCAGCAGTGAAGACCGGGAGACCCAGTACTTC. Translated, it gives CASSEDRETQYF.